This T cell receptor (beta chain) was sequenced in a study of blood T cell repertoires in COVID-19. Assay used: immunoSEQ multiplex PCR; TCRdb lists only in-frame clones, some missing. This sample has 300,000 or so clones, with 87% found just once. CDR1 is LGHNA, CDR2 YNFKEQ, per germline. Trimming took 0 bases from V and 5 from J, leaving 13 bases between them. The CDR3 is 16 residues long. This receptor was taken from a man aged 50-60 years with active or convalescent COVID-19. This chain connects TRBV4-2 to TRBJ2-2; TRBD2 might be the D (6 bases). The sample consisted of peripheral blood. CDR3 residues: CASSQDKAGRTGELFF. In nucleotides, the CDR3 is TGTGCCAGCAGCCAAGATAAGGCGGGACGGACCGGGGAGCTGTTTTTT.